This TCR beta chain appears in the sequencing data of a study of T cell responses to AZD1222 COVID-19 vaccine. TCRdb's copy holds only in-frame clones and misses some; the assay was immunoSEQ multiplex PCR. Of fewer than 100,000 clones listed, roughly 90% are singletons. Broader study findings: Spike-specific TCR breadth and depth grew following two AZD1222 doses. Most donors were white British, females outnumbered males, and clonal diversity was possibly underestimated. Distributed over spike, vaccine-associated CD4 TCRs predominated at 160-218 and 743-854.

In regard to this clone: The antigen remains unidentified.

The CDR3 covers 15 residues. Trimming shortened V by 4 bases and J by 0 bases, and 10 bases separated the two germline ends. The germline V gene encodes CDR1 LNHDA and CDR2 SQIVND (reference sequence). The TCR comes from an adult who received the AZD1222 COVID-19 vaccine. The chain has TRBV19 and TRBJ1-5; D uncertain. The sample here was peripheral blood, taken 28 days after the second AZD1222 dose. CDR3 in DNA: TGTGCCAGTAGTACTCGACGGTATAGCAATCAGCCCCAGCATTTT. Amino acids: CASSTRRYSNQPQHF.